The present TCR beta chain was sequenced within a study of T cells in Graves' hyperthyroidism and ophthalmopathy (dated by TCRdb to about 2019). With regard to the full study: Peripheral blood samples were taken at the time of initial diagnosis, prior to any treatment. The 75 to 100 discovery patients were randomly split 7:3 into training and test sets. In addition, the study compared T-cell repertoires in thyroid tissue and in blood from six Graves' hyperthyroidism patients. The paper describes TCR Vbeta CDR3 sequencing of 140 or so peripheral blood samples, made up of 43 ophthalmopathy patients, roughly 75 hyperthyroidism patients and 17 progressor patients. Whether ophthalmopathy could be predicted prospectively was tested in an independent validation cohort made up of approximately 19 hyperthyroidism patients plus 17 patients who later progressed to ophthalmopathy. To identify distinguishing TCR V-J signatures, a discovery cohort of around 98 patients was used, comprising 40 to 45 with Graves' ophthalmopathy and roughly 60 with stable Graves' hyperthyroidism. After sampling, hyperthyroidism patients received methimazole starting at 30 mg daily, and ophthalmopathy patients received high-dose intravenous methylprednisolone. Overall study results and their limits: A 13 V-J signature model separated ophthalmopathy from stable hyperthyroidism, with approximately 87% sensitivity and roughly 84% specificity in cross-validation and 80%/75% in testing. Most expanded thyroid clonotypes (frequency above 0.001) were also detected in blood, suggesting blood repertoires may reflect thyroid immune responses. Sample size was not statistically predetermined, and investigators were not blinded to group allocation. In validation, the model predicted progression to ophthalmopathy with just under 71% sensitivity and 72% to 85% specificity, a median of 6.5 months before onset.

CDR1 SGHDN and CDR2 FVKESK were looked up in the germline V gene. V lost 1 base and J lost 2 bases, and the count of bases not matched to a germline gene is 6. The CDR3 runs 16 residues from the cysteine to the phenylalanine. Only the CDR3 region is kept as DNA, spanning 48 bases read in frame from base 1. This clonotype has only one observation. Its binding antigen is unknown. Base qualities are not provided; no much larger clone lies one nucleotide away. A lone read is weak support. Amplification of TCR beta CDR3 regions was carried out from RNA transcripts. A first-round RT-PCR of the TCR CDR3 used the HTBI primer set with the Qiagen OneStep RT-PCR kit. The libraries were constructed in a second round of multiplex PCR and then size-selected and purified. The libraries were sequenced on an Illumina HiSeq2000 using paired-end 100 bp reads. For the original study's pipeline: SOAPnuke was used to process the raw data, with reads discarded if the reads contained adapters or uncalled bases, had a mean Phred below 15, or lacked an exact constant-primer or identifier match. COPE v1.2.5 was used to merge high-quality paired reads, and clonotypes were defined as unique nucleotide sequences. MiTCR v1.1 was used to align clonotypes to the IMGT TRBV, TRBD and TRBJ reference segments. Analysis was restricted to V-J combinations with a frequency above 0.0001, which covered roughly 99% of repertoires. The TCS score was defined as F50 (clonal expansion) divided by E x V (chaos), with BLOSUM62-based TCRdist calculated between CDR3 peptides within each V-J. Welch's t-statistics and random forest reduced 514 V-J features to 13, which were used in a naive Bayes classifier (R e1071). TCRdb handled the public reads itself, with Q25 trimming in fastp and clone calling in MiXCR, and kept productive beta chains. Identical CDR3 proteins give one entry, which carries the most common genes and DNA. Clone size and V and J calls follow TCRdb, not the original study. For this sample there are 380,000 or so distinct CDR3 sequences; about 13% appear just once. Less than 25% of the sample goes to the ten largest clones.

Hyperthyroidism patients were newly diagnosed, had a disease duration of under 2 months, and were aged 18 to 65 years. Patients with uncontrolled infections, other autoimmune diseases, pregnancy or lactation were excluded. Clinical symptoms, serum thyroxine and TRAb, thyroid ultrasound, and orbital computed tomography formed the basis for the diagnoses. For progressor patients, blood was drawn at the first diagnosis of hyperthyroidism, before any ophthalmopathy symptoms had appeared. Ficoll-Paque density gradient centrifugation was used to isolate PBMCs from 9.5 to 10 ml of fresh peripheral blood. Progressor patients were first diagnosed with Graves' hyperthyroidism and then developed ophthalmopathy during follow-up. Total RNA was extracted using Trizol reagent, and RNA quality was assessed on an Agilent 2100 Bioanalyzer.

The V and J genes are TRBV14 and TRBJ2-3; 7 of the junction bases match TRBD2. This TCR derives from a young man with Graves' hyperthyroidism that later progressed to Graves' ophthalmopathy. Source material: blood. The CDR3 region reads CASSQARGSFTDTQYF. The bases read TGTGCCAGCAGCCAAGCGCGGGGGAGCTTCACAGATACGCAGTATTTT.